Each of the 4 T cell receptor beta chains below was sequenced from the same sample in a study of type 1 regulatory T cells. TCRdb recomputed calls from the reads with MiXCR, one row per CDR3 protein. The table shows about 18,000 distinct CDR3 sequences, with roughly 10% occurring only once. Sample: CD4+ T cells, either the whole sample or a sorted fraction (not recorded which). The receptors here all came from a human donor in good health.

The rearrangement joins TRBV6-2 or TRBV6-3 to TRBJ2-4; D might be TRBD1 (6 bases). Germline V lookup: CDR1 MNHEY, CDR2 SVGEGT. V was clipped by 6 bases and J by 0 bases, with 9 bases between them. This CDR3 has 14 residues. CDR3 DNA sequence: TGTGCCAGCAGGGGACACGTAGCCAAAAACATTCAGTACTTC. Amino acid sequence: CASRGHVAKNIQYF.

In its sample, this clonotype was seen once. A read error may be the cause here, since a much bigger clone is one base away. The chain recombines TRBV5-1 with TRBJ2-7; TRBD2 agrees at 11 bases. The CDR3 length is 14 residues. In germline, CDR1 is SGHRS, CDR2 YFSETQ. CDR3 sequence (DNA): TGCGCCAGCAGCTTTAGCGGGAGGGCCTACGGGCAGTACTTC. As protein: CASSFSGRAYGQYF.

V gene TRBV2 combines with J gene TRBJ2-7; D gene uncertain. Germline-derived CDR1 and CDR2 are SNHLY and FYNNEI. The CDR3 consists of 12 residues. Trimming stripped 2 bases from V and 6 bases from J, with 8 bases between. CDR3 nucleotides: TGTGCCAGCAGTGAAAATGTGGGCGAGCAGTACTTC. This gives the protein CASSENVGEQYF.

The sample holds many counts of this clonotype. This chain uses TRBV6-2 or TRBV6-3 with TRBJ2-1; D is perhaps TRBD2 (5 bases). Trimming cost V 4 bases and J 6 bases, with 10 bases left between them. CDR1 MNHEY and CDR2 SVGEGT come from the germline V gene. The CDR3 consists of 13 residues. The CDR3 loop reads CASSSLVSNEQFF. CDR3 in DNA: TGTGCCAGCAGTTCACTAGTGAGCAATGAGCAGTTCTTC.